The clone carrying this T cell receptor beta chain was found many times. What it binds is not known. These data originate in a study of breast tumors, draining lymph nodes, adjacent tissues. Breast cancer patients provided tissue from their axillary draining lymph nodes. From germline, CDR1 is SGHNT and CDR2 YENEEA. Trimming at V came to 4 bases and at J to 4 bases, leaving 9 bases not matched to a gene. This CDR3 has 16 amino acids. Study-wide results and limits: Tumor T cell lymph node origin was a supported hypothesis, not proven. Data fit most tumor T cells coming from lymph node, expanding in tumor.

TCRdb reprocessed the multiplex PCR reads via MiXCR and lists one record per CDR3 protein. Of about 230,000 distinct CDR3 sequences detected, 32% appear once; the ten largest clones hold about 1.4%. Sequenced input: axillary lymph node tissue. The rearrangement joins TRBV11-3 to TRBJ2-3; 9 nucleotides match TRBD2. This receptor was identified in a female donor with breast cancer. Some clones in this sample may be carry-over from other donors' samples. CDR3 protein: CASSSQSAGGADTQYF. In DNA form, the CDR3 reads TGTGCCAGCAGCTCGCAGTCAGCGGGAGGTGCAGATACGCAGTATTTT.